This entry features one TCR beta chain sequence. The sample originates from a study of OX40 agonist ivuxolimab in advanced cancers. Study-level background: Patients in the trial were receiving intravenous ivuxolimab every 2 weeks, at doses of 0.01 to 10 mg/kg. Prior checkpoint blockade (anti-PD-1, anti-PD-L1 or anti-CTLA-4) was permitted; less than 45% had it.

Sequencing used immunoSEQ multiplex PCR; TCRdb keeps in-frame clones, though not all of them. The sample yields 26,000 or so clones, about nine tenths seen once. Sequencing used CD4+ or CD8+ T cells sorted from blood, obtained in a trial of the OX40 agonist ivuxolimab. This clonotype was obtained from an adult with an advanced solid tumor such as melanoma, head and neck, liver or kidney cancer.

The DNA for the CDR3 is TGTGCCAGCAGCTTAGAGGCTAGCCCCTACAATGAGCAGTTCTTC. Amino acid sequence: CASSLEASPYNEQFF. This rearrangement joins TRBV11-2 to TRBJ2-1; maybe TRBD2 (5 bases). Germline-derived CDR1 and CDR2 are SGHAT and FQNNGV. Between the trimmed V and J ends, which lost 0 bases and 2 bases, there was a span of 8 bases. The CDR3 runs 15 residues.